This TCR beta chain was recorded in a study of T cell clonality in common variable immunodeficiency. Both groups were predominantly of Caucasian heritage. Concerning this clone: Its specificity is unknown. The CDR3 end lies 3 residues beyond the end of the read and is filled in from the germline J gene.

Clones were sequenced by immunoSEQ multiplex PCR, and TCRdb holds only the in-frame ones, with some missing. The specimen has approximately 50,000 clones, none found just once. The germline gives CDR1 SGHAT, CDR2 FQNNGV. V dropped 5 bases and J dropped 5; count of bases not matched to a gene: 9. The length of the CDR3 is 15 residues. Study results and caveats: Fewer TCRbeta clones were shared among CVID subjects than controls. Common variable immunodeficiency TCR beta sequences reportedly had fewer deletions and N-nucleotide insertions.

This clonotype originated in a person aged 18-70 years in good health. V is TRBV11-2 and J is TRBJ2-7, with 10 bases fitting TRBD1. Sequenced: peripheral blood mononuclear cells. The DNA read from the CDR3 is TGTGCCAGCAGCCGCCCGGGACAGGGGATCGACGAG. Translated: CASSRPGQGIDE. The CDR3 in its entirety is CASSRPGQGIDEQYF.